The 29 T cell receptor beta chains presented below share a single source sample, sequenced in a study of Ad26.COV2.S vaccination and SARS-CoV-2 variants. Libraries were prepared by immunoSEQ multiplex PCR; TCRdb keeps only in-frame clonotypes and omits some of them. Of around 250,000 clones in the sample, roughly 87% were seen once. Documented treatment: roughly 18 received Ad26.COV2.S at low or high dose, single or two shots; 5 received placebo; per-sample allocation not given. Sample collection was performed on day 63 after the first vaccine or placebo injection. This specimen consisted of peripheral blood, obtained in a trial of Ad26.COV2.S vaccine versus placebo. Source of these receptors: a person between 18 and 60 years old who received the Ad26.COV2.S COVID-19 vaccine or a placebo.

The chain uses TRBV24-1 and TRBJ2-5, with 7 bases lining up with TRBD2. V shed 4 bases and J 5 bases; nucleotides not matched to a gene: 12. The CDR3 extends over 16 amino acids. Germline assignment: CDR1 KGHDR and CDR2 SFDVKD. The CDR3 loop is CATSDSSGNKMETQYF. The CDR3 nucleotides read TGTGCCACCAGTGACTCTAGCGGTAATAAAATGGAGACCCAGTACTTC.

This chain joins TRBV7-8 and TRBJ2-7; D possibly corresponds to TRBD1 (5 bases). The CDR3 has 13 residues. Trimming took 5 bases from V and 2 from J, leaving 10 bases between them. Germline V CDR1 and CDR2: SGHVS, FQNEAQ. The CDR3 sequence is CASSNRLTYEQYF. The CDR3 DNA reads TGTGCCAGCAGCAACAGGCTTACCTACGAGCAGTACTTC.

The rearrangement uses TRBV18 and TRBJ1-6; D not certain. The V and J ends lost 3 bases and 8 bases respectively, with 14 bases between them. The CDR3 loop spans 15 amino acids. The germline V gene encodes CDR1 KGHSH and CDR2 LQKENI. DNA of the CDR3: TGTGCCAGCTCACCGGTCGAGGGAGAAGATTCACCCCTCCACTTT. This gives the protein CASSPVEGEDSPLHF.

This clone was seen only once. The J gene is TRBJ1-4, the V gene TRBV6-5; D unclear. The V gene's germline CDR1 is MNHEY and CDR2 SVGAGI. CDR3 size: 14 residues. The V gene lost 8 bases and the J gene lost 0 bases, with 10 bases spanning the gap. The CDR3 reads CASGEGSTNEKLFF. CDR3 nucleotide sequence: TGTGCCAGCGGGGAGGGTTCAACTAATGAAAAACTGTTTTTT.

As DNA, the CDR3 is TGTGCCAGTTCAAGGACGGGACAGGGAATCAATCAGCCCCAGCATTTT. It translates to CASSRTGQGINQPQHF. The chain uses TRBV19 and TRBJ1-5; 9 bases line up with TRBD1. V lost 8 bases and J lost 3; bases outside the gene matches: 11. This CDR3 has 16 amino acids. Germline CDR1 is LNHDA and CDR2 is SQIVND (reference sequence). Together with reference TRBV19 and TRBJ1-5, the CDR3 gives the full variable domain: DGGITQSPKYLFRKEGQNVTLSCEQNLNHDAMYWYRQDPGQGLRLIYYSQIVNDFQKGDIAEGYSVSREKKESFPLTVTSAQKNPTAFYLCASSRTGQGINQPQHFGDGTRLSIL.

The chain couples TRBV5-8 to TRBJ2-2; tentatively, D is TRBD2 (5 bases). CDR3 length: 15 residues. The germline V gene encodes CDR1 SGHTS and CDR2 YDEGEE. Trimming cost V 0 bases and J 4 bases, with 10 bases left between them. Written as DNA, the CDR3 is TGTGCCAGCAGCTTGGTGGGGAGTAGCACCGGGGAGCTGTTTTTT. The encoded protein is CASSLVGSSTGELFF.

This chain connects TRBV7-3 to TRBJ2-3, with TRBD2 identical over 10 bases. Germline values: CDR1 SGHTA, CDR2 FQGTGA. This CDR3 spans 16 amino acids. Losses at the gene ends were 0 bases for V and 5 bases for J; bases not matched to a gene: 5. The CDR3 is CASSLTKLAGRDTQYF. CDR3 bases: TGTGCCAGCAGCTTAACGAAACTAGCGGGAAGAGATACGCAGTATTTT.

This clone is a singleton in its sample. This chain uses TRBV7-9 with TRBJ2-5; perhaps TRBD1 as D (5 bases). There are 14 residues in the CDR3. In germline, CDR1 is SEHNR, CDR2 FQNEAQ (reference sequence). V dropped 2 bases and J dropped 5 bases, with 12 bases sitting between them. CDR3 nucleotide sequence: TGTGCCAGCAGCTTATCAGGGTCCCGGGAGACCCAGTACTTC. As protein: CASSLSGSRETQYF.

The chain links TRBV7-9 to TRBJ2-1; D not resolved. The V gene's germline CDR1 is SEHNR and CDR2 FQNEAQ (reference sequence). The length of the CDR3 is 14 residues. The ends were cut back, 5 bases at V and 5 bases at J, with 13 bases in the middle. The CDR3 region has the DNA TGTGCCAGCAGCGTCCTTCGAGGCCACAATGAGCAGTTCTTC. Protein product: CASSVLRGHNEQFF. The whole variable domain, remainder taken from reference TRBV7-9 and TRBJ2-1, is DTGVSQNPRHKITKRGQNVTFRCDPISEHNRLYWYRQTLGQGPEFLTYFQNEAQLEKSRLLSDRFSAERPKGSFSTLEIQRTEQGDSAMYLCASSVLRGHNEQFFGPGTRLTVL.

DNA for the CDR3: TGCGCCAGCAGCCCCCAGACCTATAGCAATCAGCCCCAGCATTTT. Translated, it gives CASSPQTYSNQPQHF. This chain uses TRBV4-3 with TRBJ1-5; D is uncertain. Trimming removed 4 bases from V and 0 bases from J, with 10 bases in between. The germline V gene encodes CDR1 LGHNA and CDR2 YSLEER. The CDR3 has 15 residues.

The V and J genes are TRBV27 and TRBJ1-2; perhaps TRBD1 as D (5 bases). The germline CDR1 and CDR2 sequences are MNHEY and SMNVEV (reference sequence). Trimming took 5 bases from V and 4 from J, leaving 11 bases between them. The CDR3 runs 13 residues. CDR3 in amino acids: CASSPQGTYGYTF. DNA of the CDR3: TGTGCCAGCAGTCCGCAGGGTACCTATGGCTACACCTTC.

The chain carries TRBV7-6 and TRBJ1-1; tentatively, D is TRBD1 (5 bases). Germline V gene data show CDR1 as SGHVS and CDR2 as FNYEAQ. V was cut by 3 bases and J by 1 base, with 12 bases left in between. CDR3 size: 15 residues. The CDR3 nucleotides read TGTGCCAGCAGCTTGCCGACAGCTGAGAACACTGAAGCTTTCTTT. It is translated as CASSLPTAENTEAFF.

This clone was observed a handful of times. The genes are TRBV18 and TRBJ2-5; 11 bases align to TRBD2. This CDR3 comprises 14 residues. With 2 bases clipped from V and 4 bases from J, the junction kept 0 bases outside the gene matches. From germline, CDR1 is KGHSH and CDR2 LQKENI. This CDR3 reads CASSPGLAGETQYF. The CDR3 DNA reads TGTGCCAGCTCACCAGGACTAGCGGGAGAGACCCAGTACTTC.

The CDR3 DNA reads TGTGCCAGCACCGTCCTGGCGGGAGGCACCGGGGAGCTGTTTTTT. Its protein is CASTVLAGGTGELFF. This chain joins TRBV7-9 and TRBJ2-2; 8 positions agree with TRBD2. The germline CDR1 and CDR2 sequences are SEHNR and FQNEAQ (reference sequence). This CDR3 comprises 15 residues. The trim removed 7 bases at V and 4 bases at J, leaving 8 bases unmatched.

In this sample, this clone turned up once. The J gene is TRBJ2-7, the V gene TRBV11-1; D may be TRBD2 (6 bases). The V end was cut by 0 bases, the J end by 5 bases, with 14 bases between. CDR3 length equals 15 residues. Germline lookup yields CDR1 SGHAT and CDR2 FQDESV (reference sequence). CDR3 sequence (DNA): TGTGCCAGCAGCTTAGCGGGACTGAGGTTCGACGAGCAGTACTTC. Its translation is CASSLAGLRFDEQYF.

Remarks on this clone: Different DNA sequences within this sample yield the same CDR3. The chain links TRBV9 to TRBJ2-7; maybe TRBD2 (5 bases). The V end lost 0 bases, the J end lost 7 bases, and 11 bases lay between the germline ends. This CDR3 spans 13 amino acids. Germline V gene lookup returns CDR1 SGDLS and CDR2 YYNGEE. The DNA for the CDR3 is TGTGCCAGCAGCGTAGTCCCGGGGAGAGAGCAGTACGTC. Its translation is CASSVVPGREQYV.

The gene calls are TRBV9 and TRBJ2-3, with D unclear. This CDR3 is 14 amino acids long. Germline CDR1 reads SGDLS; CDR2 reads YYNGEE. V was shortened by 0 bases and J by 1 base, with 6 bases between the two germline ends. The CDR3 is CASSVGSGTDTQYF. CDR3 DNA sequence: TGTGCCAGCAGCGTAGGGAGCGGCACAGATACGCAGTATTTT.

This clone showed up just once. The V gene is TRBV25-1, the J gene TRBJ1-2; D ambiguous. V was shortened by 2 bases and J by 2 bases, with 12 bases between the two germline ends. There are 15 residues in the CDR3. In germline, CDR1 is MGHDK, CDR2 SYGVNS. Here the CDR3 DNA reads TGTGCCAGCAGTGAAAAATCCGGGGTAAACTATGGCTACACCTTC. Protein: CASSEKSGVNYGYTF.

J is TRBJ2-1 and V is TRBV4-1, with 11 bases lining up with TRBD2. Germline V gene sequence: CDR1 MGHRA, CDR2 YSYEKL. The length of the CDR3 is 17 residues. With 1 base clipped from V and 8 bases from J, the junction kept 10 bases outside the gene matches. CDR3 protein: CASSQVAGGQGVHEQFF. The DNA for the CDR3 is TGCGCCAGCAGCCAAGTAGCGGGGGGGCAGGGAGTGCATGAGCAGTTCTTC.

The chain couples TRBV18 to TRBJ2-1, with 10 bases that match TRBD2. Germline trimming cut 6 bases from V and 1 base from J; bases unmatched to any gene: 6. The CDR3 spans 16 residues. Germline CDR1 KGHSH, CDR2 LQKENI. CDR3 nucleotides: TGTGCCAGCTCTCCAACTAGCGGGGCTTCCTACAATGAGCAGTTCTTC. Translation gives CASSPTSGASYNEQFF.

The chain links TRBV30 to TRBJ1-1; 11 nucleotides match TRBD1. There are 12 residues in the CDR3. The V segment lost 8 bases and the J segment 6 bases; nucleotides outside the gene matches: 5. The V gene's germline CDR1 is GTSNPN and CDR2 SVGIG (reference sequence). The CDR3 DNA follows: TGTGCCGGACAGGGGGCGCCGGCTGAAGCTTTCTTT. This gives the protein CAGQGAPAEAFF.

The chain has TRBV18 and TRBJ2-1; 9 bases fit TRBD1. The CDR3 is 17 residues long. The germline gives CDR1 KGHSH, CDR2 LQKENI. The V and J ends lost 2 bases and 10 bases, in that order; junction bases with no gene match: 15. The DNA for the CDR3 is TGTGCCAGCTCACCATTTTGGGGCGGAACAGGGGGCTTAGAGCAGTTCTTC. Its protein is CASSPFWGGTGGLEQFF.

This clone has only a few counts. The chain is built from TRBV7-2 and TRBJ2-5; 14 nucleotides match TRBD2. The germline V gene has CDR1 SGHTA and CDR2 FQGNSA. This CDR3 has 16 amino acids. Unmatched junction bases numbered 4, after V lost 2 bases and J lost 5 bases. CDR3 nucleotide sequence: TGTGCCAGCAGCTTAAGACTAGCGGGGGGGCGGGAGACCCAGTACTTC. It is translated as CASSLRLAGGRETQYF.

CDR3 nucleotides: TGTGCCAGCAGTTTATCCCCCATTGGAGAGGGAATGAACACTGAAGCTTTCTTT. As protein: CASSLSPIGEGMNTEAFF. The rearrangement uses TRBV27 and TRBJ1-1; no clear D. Germline V gives CDR1 MNHEY, CDR2 SMNVEV (reference sequence). V lost 0 bases to trimming and J lost 0 bases, with 17 bases between them. The CDR3 runs to 18 residues.

The J gene is TRBJ2-2, the V gene TRBV19; maybe TRBD1 (7 bases). The CDR3 is 15 residues long. In germline, CDR1 is LNHDA, CDR2 SQIVND (reference sequence). The germline V and J ends were trimmed by 8 bases and 5 bases, with 18 bases remaining between them. CDR3 protein: CASQLTQGRTGELFF. DNA for the CDR3: TGTGCCAGTCAGTTAACACAGGGGAGGACCGGGGAGCTGTTTTTT. The full variable domain, completed using reference TRBV19 and TRBJ2-2, is DGGITQSPKYLFRKEGQNVTLSCEQNLNHDAMYWYRQDPGQGLRLIYYSQIVNDFQKGDIAEGYSVSREKKESFPLTVTSAQKNPTAFYLCASQLTQGRTGELFFGEGSRLTVL.

The gene calls are TRBV11-2 and TRBJ2-1; 12 bases agree with TRBD2. The germline CDR1 and CDR2 sequences are SGHAT and FQNNGV. Trimming took 1 base from V and 16 from J; bases not matched to a gene: 11. The CDR3 sequence is 15 residues long. CDR3 region: CASSLGSSGRERQFF. The DNA for the CDR3 is TGTGCCAGCAGCTTAGGGTCTAGCGGGAGGGAACGCCAATTCTTC.

V is TRBV5-1 and J is TRBJ1-3; D not resolved. The CDR3 consists of 13 residues. Germline-derived CDR1 and CDR2 are SGHRS and YFSETQ. V was trimmed by 1 base and J by 1 base, leaving 3 bases between them. CDR3 loop: CASSLPSGNTIYF. The CDR3 DNA sequence: TGCGCCAGCAGCTTGCCTTCTGGAAACACCATATATTTT. The full variable domain, in which reference TRBV5-1 and TRBJ1-3 provide the parts outside the CDR3, is KAGVTQTPRYLIKTRGQQVTLSCSPISGHRSVSWYQQTPGQGLQFLFEYFSETQRNKGNFPGRFSGRQFSNSRSEMNVSTLELGDSALYLCASSLPSGNTIYFGEGSWLTVV.

The chain has TRBV7-2 and TRBJ2-5, with 13 nucleotides matching TRBD2. This CDR3 spans 15 amino acids. CDR1 and CDR2 from the germline V gene are SGHTA and FQGNSA. V was pared by 1 base and J by 6 bases, with 2 bases of the junction left unmatched. The CDR3 nucleotides read TGTGCCAGCAGCTTAGGGACTAGCGGGAGCCAGACCCAGTACTTC. Amino acids: CASSLGTSGSQTQYF. Filled out from reference TRBV7-2 and TRBJ2-5, the complete variable domain reads GAGVSQSPSNKVTEKGKDVELRCDPISGHTALYWYRQSLGQGLEFLIYFQGNSAPDKSGLPSDRFSAERTGGSVSTLTIQRTQQEDSAVYLCASSLGTSGSQTQYFGPGTRLLVL.

This chain joins TRBV5-5 and TRBJ1-2; a weak D match, TRBD1 (6 bases). V was cut by 0 bases and J by 4 bases, with 13 bases left in between. The germline gives CDR1 SGHKS, CDR2 YYEKEE (reference sequence). The CDR3 is 15 residues long. For the CDR3, the DNA is TGTGCCAGCAGCTTGGTTCCGACAGGACTCTATGGCTACACCTTC. It codes for CASSLVPTGLYGYTF. Variable domain in full (rest from reference TRBV5-5 and TRBJ1-2): DAGVTQSPTHLIKTRGQQVTLRCSPISGHKSVSWYQQVLGQGPQFIFQYYEKEERGRGNFPDRFSARQFPNYSSELNVNALLLGDSALYLCASSLVPTGLYGYTFGSGTRLTVV.